This TCR beta chain stems from a study of blood T cell repertoires in COVID-19. As for the study in general: The United States, Italy and Spain were the sources of the acute and convalescent COVID-19 samples.

Self-reported history from a screening survey and questionnaire set each donor's cohort. Original data processing: It was from reference gene primer amplification that nucleated cell counts were estimated. Profiled with immunoSEQ multiplex PCR; TCRdb holds only in-frame clones, not every one. For V, J and clone size, that table is used; D and trimming come from the DNA. The sample holds around 250,000 clones, around 90% seen once. CDR3 length: 15 amino acids. V lost 0 bases, J lost 1 base, and 9 bases lay in between. CDR1 LGHNA and CDR2 YNFKEQ come from the germline V gene. The sequence came from a human donor in a cohort exposed to, infected with or recovered from COVID-19 (not recorded which). The donor label of this sample is uncertain. The genes are TRBV4-2 and TRBJ1-2; D call uncertain. The sample was PBMCs or T cells enriched from blood (not recorded which). CDR3 nucleotides: TGTGCCAGCAGCCAAGATCTTCGGGTTAACTATGGCTACACCTTC. It codes for CASSQDLRVNYGYTF.